Below are 5 T cell receptor beta chains sequenced from a single sample in a study of blood T cell repertoires in COVID-19. TCRdb keeps only in-frame clones here, not all; method: immunoSEQ multiplex PCR. This table holds under 200,000 clones, around 77% found once. The material sequenced was peripheral blood. These receptors were collected from a man between 65 and 85 years old with acute or convalescent COVID-19.

V is TRBV7-8 and J is TRBJ2-6; 7 bases map to TRBD2. With V trimmed by 1 base and J by 0 bases, 6 bases remained unmatched. From germline, CDR1 is SGHVS and CDR2 FQNEAQ. The CDR3 consists of 18 residues. The CDR3 DNA follows: TGTGCCAGCAGCTTAGTCCCAGGGAGGGACTCTGGGGCCAACGTCCTGACTTTC. It encodes CASSLVPGRDSGANVLTF. The variable domain in full, with the rest retrieved from reference TRBV7-8 and TRBJ2-6, is GAGVSQSPRYKVAKRGQDVALRCDPISGHVSLFWYQQALGQGPEFLTYFQNEAQLDKSGLPSDRFFAERPEGSVSTLKIQRTQQEDSAVYLCASSLVPGRDSGANVLTFGAGSRLTVL.

This clone was recorded many times. The rearrangement uses TRBV27 and TRBJ2-5, with 14 bases identical to TRBD2. The CDR3 length is 16 residues. Germline trimming cut 4 bases from V and 5 bases from J; bases unmatched to any gene: 6. The germline V gene has CDR1 MNHEY and CDR2 SMNVEV (reference sequence). DNA of the CDR3: TGTGCCAGCAGTTCCAGACTAGCGGGAGGGTTGGAGACCCAGTACTTC. This translates into CASSSRLAGGLETQYF.

This sequence joins TRBV2 and TRBJ2-3, with TRBD2 identical over 9 bases. V was clipped by 4 bases and J by 0 bases; unmatched bases: 5. The CDR3 spans 16 residues. Per germline, CDR1 SNHLY and CDR2 FYNNEI. For the CDR3, the DNA is TGTGCCAGCAGTGTGTCTAGCGGGGAGAGCACAGATACGCAGTATTTT. It translates to CASSVSSGESTDTQYF.

This clone was picked up one time. The J gene is TRBJ2-5, the V gene TRBV27, with D possibly TRBD2 on 5 matching bases. Germline loops: CDR1 MNHEY, CDR2 SMNVEV (reference sequence). V lost 8 bases, J lost 5 bases, and 21 bases lay in between. The CDR3 spans 15 residues. The CDR3 coding sequence is TGTGCCAGCCAACGTACTTACGACTACTCGGAGACCCAGTACTTC. It yields the protein CASQRTYDYSETQYF.

This clone was detected only a few times. The gene calls are TRBV6-1 and TRBJ1-5; D gene ambiguous. In germline, CDR1 is MNHNS, CDR2 SASEGT. CDR3 length: 12 residues. V was trimmed by 1 base and J by 6 bases, leaving 4 bases between them. The DNA of the CDR3 is TGTGCCAGCAGTGAAGGCGGTCAGCCCCAGCATTTT. It codes for CASSEGGQPQHF.